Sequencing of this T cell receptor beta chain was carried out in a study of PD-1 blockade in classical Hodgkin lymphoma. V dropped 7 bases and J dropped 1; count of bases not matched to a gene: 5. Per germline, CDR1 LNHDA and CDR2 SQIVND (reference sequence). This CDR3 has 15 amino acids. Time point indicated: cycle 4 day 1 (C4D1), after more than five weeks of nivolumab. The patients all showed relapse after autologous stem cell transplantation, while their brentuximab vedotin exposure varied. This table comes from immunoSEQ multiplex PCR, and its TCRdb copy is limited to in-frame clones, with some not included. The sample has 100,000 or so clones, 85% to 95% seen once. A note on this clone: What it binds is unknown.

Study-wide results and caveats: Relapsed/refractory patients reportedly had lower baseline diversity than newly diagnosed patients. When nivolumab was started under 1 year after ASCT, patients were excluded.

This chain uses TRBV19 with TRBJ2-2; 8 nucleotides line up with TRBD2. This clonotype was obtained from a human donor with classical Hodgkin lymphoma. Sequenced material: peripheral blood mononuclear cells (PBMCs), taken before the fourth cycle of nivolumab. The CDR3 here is CASNREGLNTGELFF. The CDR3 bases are TGTGCCAGTAACCGGGAGGGGTTGAACACCGGGGAGCTGTTTTTT.